This is a list of T cell receptor beta chains from one sample in a study of blood T cell repertoires in COVID-19. Generated by immunoSEQ multiplex PCR, the TCRdb table keeps only in-frame clones and is missing some. Among under 50,000 clones listed, more than 80% were seen once. Sequenced: peripheral blood. These receptors all stem from a man aged 55 to 69 with COVID-19, enrolled during active disease. The CDR3 runs from the conserved cysteine through the conserved F or W. The order of the fields is V gene, D gene, clone size, J gene, CDR3 DNA, CDR3 protein. D genes are given only for firm matches. The size of a clone is reported for some rows only, either as once, few or many, or as a class for expanded clones.

TRBV19	TRBD1	-	TRBJ1-6	TGTGCCAGTAGTGAGACAGGGGGAAATTCACCCCTCCACTTT	CASSETGGNSPLHF
TRBV28	TRBD1	-	TRBJ2-7	TGTGCCAGCAGGCCGCCGGGACAGACCTACGAGCAGTACTTC	CASRPPGQTYEQYF
TRBV7-9	TRBD2	-	TRBJ2-2	TGTGCCAGCAGCTCCTTAGCGGGAGGGCTAACCGGGGAGCTGTTTTTT	CASSSLAGGLTGELFF
TRBV7-9	-	-	TRBJ1-5	TGTGCCAGCAGCTTCACAGGGACCAATCAGCCCCAGCATTTT	CASSFTGTNQPQHF
TRBV12-5	TRBD1	-	TRBJ1-5	TGTGCTAGTGGTTTGGGAGACAGGGTGGCTCAGCCCCAGCATTTT	CASGLGDRVAQPQHF
TRBV6-5	-	-	TRBJ1-2	TGTGCCAGCAGTTACGTGGGGAGCGGCTATGGCTACACCTTC	CASSYVGSGYGYTF
TRBV7-8	-	-	TRBJ2-7	TGTGCCAGCAGCTTAGCGCTAACCGGGTCCTACGAGCAGTACTTC	CASSLALTGSYEQYF
TRBV5-4	TRBD1	few	TRBJ2-7	TGTGCCAGCAGCTCGACCGGGACAGGGGTTATGTACTTC	CASSSTGTGVMYF
TRBV19	TRBD1	-	TRBJ2-7	TGTGCCAGTAGCCAGGCCGGGACAGGGGTGTTTTACGAGCAGTACTTC	CASSQAGTGVFYEQYF
TRBV24-1	-	-	TRBJ2-1	TGTGCCACCAGTGATTTGGGGGCCGGATACAATGAGCAGTTCTTC	CATSDLGAGYNEQFF
TRBV4-1	-	-	TRBJ1-3	TGCGCCAGCAGCCAAGATCAGCGAGACACCATATATTTT	CASSQDQRDTIYF
TRBV18	-	-	TRBJ2-7	TGTGCCAGCTCACACGGGCACCAGGGCTACGAGCAGTACTTC	CASSHGHQGYEQYF
TRBV27	-	-	TRBJ1-2	TGTGCCAGCGCTTCAGGAGGATATGGCTACACCTTC	CASASGGYGYTF
TRBV30	-	-	TRBJ1-6	TGTGCCTCTACCCTCAACCCCGGGACTGAAAGATCCTATAATTCACCCCTCCACTTT	CASTLNPGTERSYNSPLHF
TRBV19	-	once	TRBJ1-4	TGTGCCAGTAGCCCCCAGGTACACCGGTCTGGAAAACTGTTTTTT	CASSPQVHRSGKLFF
TRBV30	-	-	TRBJ1-2	TGTGCCTGGAGGAGCGGGACCGCGCTTAGAGGCTACACCTTC	CAWRSGTALRGYTF
TRBV7-9	TRBD2	-	TRBJ2-7	TGTGCCAGCAGCTCCCGGACTAGCGGGAGTTGGTACGAGCAGTACTTC	CASSSRTSGSWYEQYF
TRBV6-5	TRBD1	-	TRBJ1-5	TGTGCCAGCAGCCGGGACAGACAGAGCAATCAGCCCCAGCATTTT	CASSRDRQSNQPQHF
TRBV12-3/TRBV12-4	-	-	TRBJ1-1	TGTGCCAGCACAAGAGAGAACACTGAAGCTTTCTTT	CASTRENTEAFF
TRBV7-3	-	-	TRBJ1-1	TGTGCCAGCAGCTTTCAACAGGGCACTGAAGCTTTCTTT	CASSFQQGTEAFF
TRBV30	-	few	TRBJ1-2	TGTGCCTGGAGTCGCGACAGCTACTATGGCTACACCTTC	CAWSRDSYYGYTF
TRBV30	-	-	TRBJ2-1	TGTGCCTGGAGTGAGGAGTACAATGAGCAGTTCTTC	CAWSEEYNEQFF
TRBV9	TRBD2	-	TRBJ2-1	TGTGCCAGCAGCGATCAAACTAGCGGAGATAAGCAGTTCTTC	CASSDQTSGDKQFF
TRBV5-8	TRBD1	-	TRBJ1-5	TGTGCCAGCAGCTTGGGAGGGGGACAGGGGAATGCCCAGCCCCAGCATTTT	CASSLGGGQGNAQPQHF
TRBV19	TRBD1	-	TRBJ1-1	TGTGCCAGTAGGTCCGGGACAGGGGTACGGACTGAAGCTTTCTTT	CASRSGTGVRTEAFF
TRBV20-1	-	few	TRBJ1-5	TGCAGTGCTCAGATGAATCAGCCCCAGCATTTT	CSAQMNQPQHF
TRBV4-3	-	-	TRBJ1-2	TGCGCCAGCAGCCAAGATCCCGGCGGCGGGGGATATGGCTACACCTTC	CASSQDPGGGGYGYTF
TRBV15	TRBD2	once	TRBJ2-2	TGTGCCACCAGCAGCCTATGGACTAGCGGGAGGCCCCGGGAGCTGTTTTTT	CATSSLWTSGRPRELFF
TRBV19	-	-	TRBJ1-4	TGTGCCAGTAGTATTGATGGGCAGCTTGAAAAACTGTTTTTT	CASSIDGQLEKLFF
TRBV19	TRBD1	-	TRBJ2-2	TGTGCCAGTAGTCCGAACCGACAGGGGGCGTCTTCCGGGGAGCTGTTTTTT	CASSPNRQGASSGELFF
TRBV12-5	TRBD1	-	TRBJ1-1	TGTGCTAGTGGTCGGGACAGCGCGATCGCTGAAGCTTTCTTT	CASGRDSAIAEAFF
TRBV6-5	TRBD1	-	TRBJ1-6	TGTGCCAGCAGAGGGACAGGGAGAAGATCACCCCTCCACTTT	CASRGTGRRSPLHF
TRBV2	TRBD1	-	TRBJ2-1	TGTGCCAGCAGAAATCAGGGGGCTAGCAATGAGCAGTTCTTC	CASRNQGASNEQFF
TRBV30	-	-	TRBJ2-3	TGTGCCTGGACCCCCCGAGGGCCCGTGTATACGCAGTATTTT	CAWTPRGPVYTQYF
TRBV19	-	-	TRBJ1-5	TGTGCCCGTAACTGGGGGGCGGGGGGCAATCAGCCCCAGCATTTT	CARNWGAGGNQPQHF
TRBV11-2	-	-	TRBJ2-1	TGTGCCAGCAGCTTAGATGGTGGGAGGCTCGATGAGCAGTTCTTC	CASSLDGGRLDEQFF
TRBV9	TRBD1	-	TRBJ2-2	TGTGCCAGCAGCGTAGATACAGGGGGTGATTTCACCGGGGAGCTGTTTTTT	CASSVDTGGDFTGELFF
TRBV5-1	TRBD1	-	TRBJ2-7	TGCGCCAGCAGCCCGACAGAGACAGGGTCCTACGAGCAGTACTTC	CASSPTETGSYEQYF
TRBV3-1/TRBV3-2	-	-	TRBJ2-3	TGTGCCAGCAGCCAAGATTGGGGCGGTGGTACAGATACGCAGTATTTT	CASSQDWGGGTDTQYF
TRBV2	-	-	TRBJ2-1	TGTGCCAGCAGTGGGGACACCAATGAGCAGTTCTTC	CASSGDTNEQFF
TRBV5-1	TRBD2	-	TRBJ2-1	TGCGCCAGCAGCTTGGCGGCGGGACTAGCGGGGGGGATTGAGCAGTTCTTC	CASSLAAGLAGGIEQFF
TRBV12-5	-	-	TRBJ1-4	TGTGCTAGTGGTTTGGTAGAGACAGTAAAGGCAACTAATGAAAAACTGTTTTTT	CASGLVETVKATNEKLFF
TRBV5-1	-	-	TRBJ2-2	TGCGCCAGCAGCTTGGATGGTAGCGGCAGGACCGGGGAGCTGTTTTTT	CASSLDGSGRTGELFF
TRBV7-2	TRBD2	-	TRBJ2-6	TGTGCCAGCAGCGACCAGGGAGGGACTGGGGCCAACGTCCTGACTTTC	CASSDQGGTGANVLTF
TRBV11-3	-	-	TRBJ2-1	TGTGCCAGCAGCTTAGACCGGACAGCCAATGAGCAGTTCTTC	CASSLDRTANEQFF
TRBV24-1	TRBD1	-	TRBJ1-1	TGTGCCACCAGTGTACCCTCAGGGGGATCGAGGACTGAAGCTTTCTTT	CATSVPSGGSRTEAFF
TRBV18	TRBD2	-	TRBJ2-1	TGTGCCAGCTCACCAGGGACTAGCGGGAGTCCCTACAATGAGCAGTTCTTC	CASSPGTSGSPYNEQFF
TRBV20-1	TRBD2	-	TRBJ2-1	TGCAGTGCGGGACTAGTTAGTTCGCAGTTCTTC	CSAGLVSSQFF